A selection of T cell receptor beta chains follows, all from one sample in a study of blood T cells in healthy people across ages. TCRdb re-called the 5' RACE reads through MiXCR, storing one row per CDR3 protein. This repertoire shows around 620,000 distinct CDR3 sequences, approximately 30% found once; its top ten account for 15% to 20%. The sequenced sample consisted of blood. Source of these receptors: a woman aged 70-85 years in good health. CDR3s include the opening cysteine and the closing phenylalanine or tryptophan. Fields, in order: clone size, V gene, J gene, D gene, CDR3 length, CDR3 DNA, CDR3 protein. The D gene is left open where the match is weak. Rows give clone size only sometimes, using once, few, many, or a class for an expanded clone.

>-|TRBV12-3/TRBV12-4|TRBJ2-3|TRBD2|16
TGTGCCAGCAGTCTAAGAACGGGGGGAAGCACAGATACGGAATATTTT
CASSLRTGGSTDTEYF
>few|TRBV12-3/TRBV12-4|TRBJ1-1|-|14
TGTGCCAGCACCTTAGGTGGGGGGAACACTGAAGCTTTCTTT
CASTLGGGNTEAFF
>few|TRBV20-1|TRBJ1-2|TRBD1|11
TGCAGTGCTAGGACAGGGGATGGCTACACCTTC
CSARTGDGYTF
>-|TRBV3-1|TRBJ1-6|-|13
TGTGCCAGCAGCCACCAGTGGGGCGGTGTACCATCCTTT
CASSHQWGGVPSF
>-|TRBV11-3|TRBJ2-5|TRBD2|16
TGTGCCAGCAGCTTAGTAGGGACTAGTGGAAAAGAGACCCAGTACTTC
CASSLVGTSGKETQYF
>few|TRBV14|TRBJ2-7|TRBD1|15
TGTGCCAGCAGCCACCAGACAGGGCCCTCCTACGAGCAGTACTTC
CASSHQTGPSYEQYF
>-|TRBV6-4|TRBJ2-7|-|8
TGTGGGAGGGTCGAGCAGTACTTC
CGRVEQYF
>-|TRBV11-3|TRBJ2-1|TRBD1|16
TGTGCCAGCAGCTTAGGGGGACAGGGAGTCTACAATGAGCAGTTCTTC
CASSLGGQGVYNEQFF
>once|TRBV5-1|TRBJ1-6|-|15
TGCGCCAGCAGCTTGGCCTCGGGGCAGCCCAGAGCCCTCCACTTT
CASSLASGQPRALHF
>-|TRBV20-1|TRBJ2-5|TRBD1|16
TGCAGTGCTTCTCCTTACGGGACAGGGGGTGGAGAGACCCAGTACTTC
CSASPYGTGGGETQYF
>few|TRBV11-1|TRBJ2-6|-|15
TGTGCCAGCAGCTTAGTAGGGGTTGGGGCCAACGTCCTGACTTTC
CASSLVGVGANVLTF
>few|TRBV6-5|TRBJ2-7|TRBD2|15
TGTGCCAGCAGGCGCGGACTAGCGGGGAACTACGAGCAGTACTTC
CASRRGLAGNYEQYF
>-|TRBV5-1|TRBJ2-1|TRBD2|16
TGCGCCAGCAGCAGGACTAGCGGGGGGCTTATGAATGAGCAGTTCTTC
CASSRTSGGLMNEQFF
>-|TRBV4-3|TRBJ1-2|-|13
TGCGCCAGCAGCCCCGGGGCAAGCTATGGCTACACCTTC
CASSPGASYGYTF
>-|TRBV20-1|TRBJ2-1|-|15
TGCAGTGCCCGGGGGGACAGGAGTACCTACAATGAGCAGTTCTTC
CSARGDRSTYNEQFF
>-|TRBV7-8|TRBJ2-3|TRBD2|17
TGTGCCAGCAGCCGTGGATTAGCGGGGAGAATCACAGATACGCGGTATTTT
CASSRGLAGRITDTRYF
>-|TRBV7-2|TRBJ2-7|TRBD1|16
TGTGCCAGCAGCTCCTTTGGGACAGGGGCCTGCTACGAGCAGTACTTC
CASSSFGTGACYEQYF